This record covers a single TCR beta chain. The data were obtained in a study of Ad26.COV2.S vaccination and SARS-CoV-2 variants. Clones were sequenced by immunoSEQ multiplex PCR, and TCRdb holds only the in-frame ones, with some missing. The repertoire holds hundreds of thousands of clones, with about 91% as singletons. Treatment described: around 19 received Ad26.COV2.S at low or high dose, single or two shots; about 5 received placebo; per-sample allocation not given. Day 63 following the first vaccine or placebo injection was when the samples were taken. The CDR3 loop spans 12 amino acids. V was shortened by 3 bases and J by 5 bases, with 7 bases between the two germline ends. CDR1 and CDR2 (germline): SGHVS, FNYEAQ.

The gene calls are TRBV7-6 and TRBJ2-5, with D uncertain. The source of this sequence is a person between 18 and 65 years old who received the Ad26.COV2.S COVID-19 vaccine or a placebo. This sample comprised peripheral blood, obtained in a trial of Ad26.COV2.S vaccine versus placebo. The CDR3 loop reads CASSFRHETQYF. The CDR3 nucleotides read TGTGCCAGCAGCTTTAGGCACGAGACCCAGTACTTC.